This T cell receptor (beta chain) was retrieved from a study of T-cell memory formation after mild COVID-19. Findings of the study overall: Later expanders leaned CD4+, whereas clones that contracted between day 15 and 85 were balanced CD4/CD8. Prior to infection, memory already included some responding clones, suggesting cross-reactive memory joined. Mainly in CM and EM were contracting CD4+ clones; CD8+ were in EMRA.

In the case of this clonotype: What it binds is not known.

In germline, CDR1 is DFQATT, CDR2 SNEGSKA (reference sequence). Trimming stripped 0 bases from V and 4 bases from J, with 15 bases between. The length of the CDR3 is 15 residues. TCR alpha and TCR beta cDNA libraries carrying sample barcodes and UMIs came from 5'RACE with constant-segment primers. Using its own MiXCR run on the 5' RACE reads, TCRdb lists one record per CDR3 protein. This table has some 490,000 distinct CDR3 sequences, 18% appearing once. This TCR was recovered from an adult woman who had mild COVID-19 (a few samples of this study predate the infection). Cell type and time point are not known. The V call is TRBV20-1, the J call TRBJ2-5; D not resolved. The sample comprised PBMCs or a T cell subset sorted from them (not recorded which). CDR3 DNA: TGCAGTGCTAGAGATCTCTTGAGGCTCGGAGAGACCCAGTACTTC. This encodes CSARDLLRLGETQYF.